A selection of T cell receptor beta chains follows, all from one sample in a study of cytomegalovirus exposure and HLA in healthy donors. The protocol was immunoSEQ multiplex PCR, while the TCRdb copy is restricted to in-frame clones and leaves out a portion. The table has about 170,000 clones, around 73% seen once. The material sequenced was PBMCs. These TCRs come from a woman aged 18 to 35 in good health and CMV-seropositive. The CDR3 runs from the conserved cysteine through the conserved F or W. A D gene is named only where the DNA matches it firmly. A row's size may be missing; if present it is once, few, many or a size class.

D,size,J,V,DNA,CDR3
NA,NA,TRBJ1-2,TRBV4-2,TGTGCCAGCAGCCAAGATACAGAGAGAAATGGCTACACCTTC,CASSQDTERNGYTF
TRBD1,few,TRBJ2-3,TRBV9,TGTGCCAGCAGCAAGACAGGGGCAGATACGCAGTATTTT,CASSKTGADTQYF
TRBD1,NA,TRBJ1-2,TRBV30,TGTGCCTGGAGTGGGACAGGGGTAATCTATGGCTACACCTTC,CAWSGTGVIYGYTF
NA,NA,TRBJ1-1,TRBV6-5,TGTGCCAGCTCCCGCCAGGGGAGCACTGAAGCTTTCTTT,CASSRQGSTEAFF
TRBD1,NA,TRBJ1-2,TRBV6-5,TGTGCCAGCACCGAGACAGGGGGTGGCTATGGCTACACCTTC,CASTETGGGYGYTF
TRBD1,few,TRBJ2-3,TRBV11-3,TGTGCCAGCAGCGCCACAGGGGAGTTCACAGATACGCAGTATTTT,CASSATGEFTDTQYF
TRBD2,few,TRBJ2-1,TRBV6-6,TGTGCCAGCAGCTACGCGGGGGGAGGTTTCGAGCAGTTCTTC,CASSYAGGGFEQFF
TRBD2,NA,TRBJ2-3,TRBV27,TGTGCCAGCAGTTTGTCGACTAGCGGGGTTACAGATACGCAGTATTTT,CASSLSTSGVTDTQYF
NA,NA,TRBJ2-7,TRBV4-1,TGCGCCAGCAGCACGTGGGCAGCCTACGAGCAGTACTTC,CASSTWAAYEQYF
NA,NA,TRBJ2-3,TRBV9,TGTGCCAGCAGTAGACAGATCACAGATACGCAGTATTTT,CASSRQITDTQYF
NA,NA,TRBJ1-2,TRBV11-1,TGTGCCAGCAGCTTTCGGGGTGGCCATGGCTACACCTTC,CASSFRGGHGYTF
TRBD1,NA,TRBJ2-2,TRBV5-4,TGTGCCAGCAGCTTGGGAGGGACAGGGAGACGCACCGGGGAGCTGTTTTTT,CASSLGGTGRRTGELFF
TRBD2,NA,TRBJ2-1,TRBV7-3,TGTGCCAGCAGCTTCGGGGGGACTAATGAGCAGTTCTTC,CASSFGGTNEQFF